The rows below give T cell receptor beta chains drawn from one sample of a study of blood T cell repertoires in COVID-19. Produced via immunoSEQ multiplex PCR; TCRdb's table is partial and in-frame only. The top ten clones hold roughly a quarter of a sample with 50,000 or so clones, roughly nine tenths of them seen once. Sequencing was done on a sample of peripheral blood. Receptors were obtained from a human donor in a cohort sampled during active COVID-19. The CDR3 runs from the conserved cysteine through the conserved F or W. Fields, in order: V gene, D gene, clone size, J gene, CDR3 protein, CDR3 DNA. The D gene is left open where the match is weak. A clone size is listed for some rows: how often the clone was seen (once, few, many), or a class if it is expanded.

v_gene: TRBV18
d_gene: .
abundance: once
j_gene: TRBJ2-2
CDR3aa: CASSPSSGSGELFF
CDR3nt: TGTGCCAGCTCACCTTCGTCGGGGAGCGGGGAGCTGTTTTTT

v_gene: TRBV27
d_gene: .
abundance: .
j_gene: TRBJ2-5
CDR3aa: CASSPTQGRETQYF
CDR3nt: TGTGCCAGCAGTCCAACCCAGGGAAGGGAGACCCAGTACTTC

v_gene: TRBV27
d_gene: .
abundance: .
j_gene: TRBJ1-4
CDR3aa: CASSLVGGTNEKLFF
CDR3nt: TGTGCCAGCAGTTTAGTGGGGGGAACTAATGAAAAACTGTTTTTT

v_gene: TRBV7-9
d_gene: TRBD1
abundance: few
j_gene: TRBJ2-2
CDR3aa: CASSHRGENTGELFF
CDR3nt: TGTGCCAGCAGCCACAGGGGAGAAAACACCGGGGAGCTGTTTTTT

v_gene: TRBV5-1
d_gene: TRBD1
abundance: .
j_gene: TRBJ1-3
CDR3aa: CASSLGTGDGNTIYF
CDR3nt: TGCGCCAGCAGCTTGGGGACAGGGGATGGAAACACCATATATTTT

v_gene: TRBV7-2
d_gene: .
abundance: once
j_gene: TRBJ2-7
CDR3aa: CASSPLRESYEQYF
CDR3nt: TGTGCCAGCAGCCCCCTTCGGGAATCCTACGAGCAGTACTTC

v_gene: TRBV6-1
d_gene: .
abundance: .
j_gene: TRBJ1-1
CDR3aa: CASSERGAGNTEAFF
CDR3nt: TGTGCCAGCAGTGAACGGGGGGCTGGAAACACTGAAGCTTTCTTT

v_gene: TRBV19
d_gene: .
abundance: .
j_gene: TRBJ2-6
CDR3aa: CASSIQRGWSGANVLTF
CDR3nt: TGTGCCAGTAGTATACAACGGGGGTGGTCTGGGGCCAACGTCCTGACTTTC

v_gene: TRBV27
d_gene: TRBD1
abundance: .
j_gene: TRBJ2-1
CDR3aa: CASSKGTGGLYNEQFF
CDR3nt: TGTGCCAGCAGTAAAGGGACAGGGGGCCTCTACAATGAGCAGTTCTTC

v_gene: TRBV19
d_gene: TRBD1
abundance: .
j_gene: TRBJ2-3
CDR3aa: CASNDRGSTDTQYF
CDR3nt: TGTGCCAGCAATGACAGGGGAAGCACAGATACGCAGTATTTT

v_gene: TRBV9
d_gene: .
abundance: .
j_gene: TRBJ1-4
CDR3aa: CASSSAGLDEKLFF
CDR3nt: TGTGCCAGCAGCTCCGCAGGGCTAGATGAAAAACTGTTTTTT

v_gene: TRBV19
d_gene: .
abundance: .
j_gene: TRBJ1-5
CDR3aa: CASTSSGGGQPQHF
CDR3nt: TGTGCCAGTACCTCGAGCGGAGGTGGTCAGCCCCAGCATTTT

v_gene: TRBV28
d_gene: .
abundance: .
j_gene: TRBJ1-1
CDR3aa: CASSLPGNTEAFF
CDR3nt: TGTGCCAGCAGTCTACCAGGGAACACTGAAGCTTTCTTT

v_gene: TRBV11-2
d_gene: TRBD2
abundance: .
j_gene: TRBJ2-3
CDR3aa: CASSSGPMGLAASDTQYF
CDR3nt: TGTGCCAGCAGCTCGGGGCCCATGGGACTAGCCGCGTCGGATACGCAGTATTTT

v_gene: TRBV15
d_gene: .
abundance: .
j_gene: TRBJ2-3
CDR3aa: CATSPGRVLAQYF
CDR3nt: TGTGCCACCAGCCCCGGGCGGGTCTTGGCGCAGTATTTT

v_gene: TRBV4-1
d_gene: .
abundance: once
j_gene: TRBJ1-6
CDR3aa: CASSQINNSPLHF
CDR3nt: TGCGCCAGCAGCCAAATTAATAATTCACCCCTCCACTTT

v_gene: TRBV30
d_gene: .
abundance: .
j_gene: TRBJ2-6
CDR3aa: CAWSVQWRAGGSGANVLTF
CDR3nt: TGTGCCTGGAGTGTACAGTGGAGGGCAGGGGGGAGTGGGGCCAACGTCCTGACTTTC

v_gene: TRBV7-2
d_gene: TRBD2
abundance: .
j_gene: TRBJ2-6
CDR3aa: CASSLGSGGAVGANVLTF
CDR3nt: TGTGCCAGCAGCTTAGGGAGCGGGGGGGCTGTTGGGGCCAACGTCCTGACTTTC

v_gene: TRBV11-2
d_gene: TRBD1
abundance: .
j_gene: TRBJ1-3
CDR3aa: CASSLVGQATGNTIYF
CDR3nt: TGTGCCAGCAGCTTAGTGGGACAGGCGACTGGAAACACCATATATTTT

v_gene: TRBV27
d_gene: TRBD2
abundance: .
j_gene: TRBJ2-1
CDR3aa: CASSSQAGGRGNEQFF
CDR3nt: TGTGCCAGCAGTTCTCAGGCGGGAGGGAGGGGCAATGAGCAGTTCTTC

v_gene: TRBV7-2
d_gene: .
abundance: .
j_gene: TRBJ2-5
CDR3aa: CASSLATGDETQYF
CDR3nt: TGTGCCAGCAGCTTAGCGACGGGGGATGAGACCCAGTACTTC

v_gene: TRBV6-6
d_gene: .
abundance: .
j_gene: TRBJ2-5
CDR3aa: CASSVRKETQYF
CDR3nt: TGTGCCAGCAGTGTGCGAAAAGAGACCCAGTACTTC

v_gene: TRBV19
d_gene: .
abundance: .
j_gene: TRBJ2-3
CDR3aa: CASGSGASTDTQYF
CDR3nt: TGTGCCAGTGGTAGCGGTGCTAGCACAGATACGCAGTATTTT

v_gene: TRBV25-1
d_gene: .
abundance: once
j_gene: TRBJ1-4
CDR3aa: CASAQSNEKLFF
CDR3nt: TGTGCCAGCGCACAGAGTAATGAAAAACTGTTTTTT

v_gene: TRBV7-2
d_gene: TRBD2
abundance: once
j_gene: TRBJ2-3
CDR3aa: CASSFPGGTTQYF
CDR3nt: TGTGCCAGCAGCTTTCCGGGAGGGACTACGCAGTATTTT

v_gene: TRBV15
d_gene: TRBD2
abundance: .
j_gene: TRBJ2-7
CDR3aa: CATSGGLAGPLHEQYF
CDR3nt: TGTGCCACCAGCGGTGGACTAGCGGGGCCACTCCACGAGCAGTACTTC

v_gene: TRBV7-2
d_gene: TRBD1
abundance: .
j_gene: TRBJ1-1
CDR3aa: CASSLSGTAMNTEAFF
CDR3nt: TGTGCCAGCAGCTTATCCGGGACAGCCATGAACACTGAAGCTTTCTTT

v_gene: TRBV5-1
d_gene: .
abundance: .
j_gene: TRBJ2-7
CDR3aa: CASSLVRGPPYEQYF
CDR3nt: TGCGCCAGCAGCTTGGTGCGGGGGCCCCCCTACGAGCAGTACTTC